Described below is a single TCR beta chain sequence and its context. This entry is derived from a study of OX40 agonist ivuxolimab in advanced cancers. Assay used: immunoSEQ multiplex PCR; TCRdb lists only in-frame clones, some missing. This sample has under 85,000 clones, with about 81% found just once. V lost 6 bases and J lost 0, with 17 bases in between. Per the germline V gene, CDR1 is ENHRY and CDR2 is SYGVKD. The CDR3 runs 16 residues. Sequenced material: CD4+ or CD8+ T cells sorted from blood, taken in a trial of the OX40 agonist ivuxolimab. J is TRBJ1-1 and V is TRBV10-3, with D possibly matching TRBD1 (5 bases). This TCR derives from an adult with an advanced solid tumor such as melanoma, head and neck, liver or kidney cancer. The CDR3 nucleotides read TGTGCCATCAGCCCTGCGGGGGAGGGACTGAACACTGAAGCTTTCTTT. It encodes CAISPAGEGLNTEAFF.